These T cell receptor beta chains were read from a single sample in a study of blood T cell repertoires in COVID-19. Sequencing used immunoSEQ multiplex PCR; TCRdb keeps in-frame clones, though not all of them. The sample has about 54,000 clones; roughly 80% are singletons. The sequenced material came from peripheral blood. The receptors shown here come from a woman in her sixties or seventies with acute or convalescent COVID-19. Each CDR3 is given with its conserved first and last residue. D genes are given only for firm matches. Some rows have no size entry. The others give once, few or many, or a class for an expanded clone.

TRBJ2-1 | TRBD2 | once | TRBV30 | CAWSVPRGRSYNEQFF | TGTGCCTGGAGTGTACCCCGCGGGAGGTCCTACAATGAGCAGTTCTTC
TRBJ1-2 | TRBD1 | NA | TRBV6-5 | CASRPRTGSYGYTF | TGTGCCAGCAGACCACGGACAGGGAGCTATGGCTACACCTTC
TRBJ2-3 | NA | NA | TRBV12-3/TRBV12-4 | CASSLGPGDTQYF | TGTGCCAGCAGTTTGGGTCCCGGGGATACGCAGTATTTT
TRBJ1-3 | NA | NA | TRBV7-2 | CASSPFDRSSGNTIYF | TGTGCCAGCAGCCCCTTTGACAGAAGCTCTGGAAACACCATATATTTT
TRBJ1-2 | NA | NA | TRBV4-2 | CASSQDAESNYGYTF | TGTGCCAGCAGCCAAGATGCGGAATCTAACTATGGCTACACCTTC
TRBJ1-1 | NA | NA | TRBV7-9 | CATKLWGRNRDRGTEAFF | TGTGCCACCAAGCTTTGGGGGCGGAACAGGGATAGGGGCACTGAAGCTTTCTTT
TRBJ2-7 | NA | NA | TRBV3-1/TRBV3-2 | CASSQERGTSRYEQYF | TGTGCCAGCAGCCAAGAACGGGGGACCTCGAGGTACGAGCAGTACTTC
TRBJ1-1 | NA | NA | TRBV5-5 | CASSLGQVNTEAFF | TGTGCCAGCAGCTTGGGTCAGGTGAACACTGAAGCTTTCTTT
TRBJ2-7 | NA | NA | TRBV18 | CASSPLQAKPYEQYF | TGTGCCAGCTCACCACTGCAGGCTAAGCCCTACGAGCAGTACTTC
TRBJ2-1 | NA | few | TRBV5-1 | CASSFTAYNEQFF | TGCGCCAGCAGCTTCACAGCTTACAATGAGCAGTTCTTC
TRBJ2-1 | TRBD2 | NA | TRBV19 | CASSIKSRTSGYNEQFF | TGTGCCAGTAGTATTAAATCCAGGACTAGCGGTTACAATGAGCAGTTCTTC
TRBJ1-1 | TRBD1 | NA | TRBV9 | CASSGNIDREGVNTEAFF | TGTGCCAGCAGCGGCAATATTGACAGGGAAGGTGTGAACACTGAAGCTTTCTTT